The sequence of this TCR beta chain was determined in a study of neoadjuvant anti-PD-1 for oral cavity cancer. General study findings and limits: Pretreatment Treg/Th17 ratio correlated inversely with post-treatment tumor clonality. With three patients per group, TCR findings need larger cohorts.

Patients were newly diagnosed with stage II-IVA oral cavity squamous cell carcinoma without prior systemic or radiation treatment. PBMCs were not maintained or expanded in culture before analysis. This clone was counted a single time. Its cognate antigen is unknown. Other DNA sequences of this sample code for an identical CDR3. Assay used: immunoSEQ multiplex PCR; TCRdb lists only in-frame clones, some missing. The table has tens of thousands of clones, about 83% seen once; the top ten hold approximately 3%. This TCR derives from a person aged 35 to 85 with oral cavity squamous cell carcinoma. The material was PBMCs, obtained before nivolumab (anti-PD-1) treatment.

The CDR3 DNA sequence: TGTGCCAGCAGCGTAGGAACAGCTGGAAACACCATATATTTT. Encoded protein: CASSVGTAGNTIYF. The rearrangement uses TRBV9 and TRBJ1-3; D call uncertain. Between the trimmed V and J ends, which lost 0 bases and 2 bases, there was a span of 6 bases. CDR3 length: 14 amino acids. The V gene's germline CDR1 is SGDLS and CDR2 YYNGEE.